Here is one TCR beta chain with its context. Clones were sequenced by immunoSEQ multiplex PCR, and TCRdb holds only the in-frame ones, with some missing. Of fewer than 200,000 clones listed, 83% are singletons. This sample is drawn from a study of blood T cell repertoires in COVID-19. Looking at the study overall: Samples taken during acute and convalescent COVID-19 were collected in the United States, Italy and Spain. Sources were T cells, B-cell-depleted T cells, or PBMCs; the material itself was cDNA or gDNA.

The CDR3 is 15 residues long. The V segment lost 2 bases and the J segment 3 bases; nucleotides outside the gene matches: 7. Germline CDR1 and CDR2: SGHKS and YYEKEE (reference sequence). This clonotype was sampled from a woman in her 50s in a cohort exposed to, infected with or recovered from COVID-19 (not recorded which). Sequencing was performed on PBMCs or T cells enriched from blood (not recorded which). The V and J genes are TRBV5-5 and TRBJ2-7; 8 nucleotides match TRBD1. In nucleotides, the CDR3 is TGTGCCAGCAGCTTTTCGGACAGGGTAGACTACGAGCAGTACTTC. It is translated as CASSFSDRVDYEQYF.